This TCR beta chain was sequenced for a study of cytomegalovirus exposure and HLA in healthy donors. This CDR3 contains 14 residues. The V gene end was trimmed by 2 bases and the J gene end by 9 bases; junction bases not matched to a gene: 3. Germline V gene data show CDR1 as SNHLY and CDR2 as FYNNEI. The PCR contained 60 Vbeta and 13 Jbeta primers. Profiling relied on immunoSEQ multiplex PCR, and the TCRdb table lists in-frame clones only, not all of them. The data contain under 120,000 clones, about 70% of them singletons. This chain joins TRBV2 and TRBJ1-6; TRBD1 agrees at 8 bases. The sequence was collected from a man aged 45-65 years in good health and CMV-seropositive. Sequencing was done on a sample of PBMCs. CDR3 loop: CASSEQGATSPLHF. CDR3 nucleotides: TGTGCCAGCAGTGAACAGGGGGCAACTTCACCCCTCCACTTT.